The 20 T cell receptor beta chains reported below all come from one sample, sequenced in a study of HIV-infected children after antiretroviral therapy interruption (dated by TCRdb to about 2019). Receptors were amplified or captured by 3' RACE. The reads were generated on an Illumina MiSeq. To correct PCR amplification bias, TCR libraries were generated from RNA with a 3' RACE protocol that used unique molecular identifiers. Through fastp at Q25 and MiXCR, TCRdb rebuilt clones from the public reads, retaining in-frame beta chains. Rows merge per CDR3 protein into single entries with the most common DNA and genes. This sample gives some 15,000 distinct CDR3 sequences in total; around 3.5% of them show up just once. The top ten constitute less than 40% of the sample. The treatment or condition label corresponds to: PENTA 11 planned treatment interruption arm or continuous ART arm. The specimen comprised CD45RO+ CD8+ T cells from PBMCs, pooled from several time points, sampled from a donor given antiretroviral therapy, either interrupted or continuous. Interpreted using the paper, the cell subset or site label stands for: memory CD8+ CD45RO+ CD45RA- T cells. The receptors shown here come from a pool of human donors with HIV.

This clonotype has at least ten counts. The rearrangement links TRBV6-6 to TRBJ2-7; 7 bases align to TRBD2. The CDR3 contains 13 residues. V trimming: 2 bases; J trimming: 6 bases; junction bases outside the gene matches: 4. Germline V gives CDR1 MNHNY, CDR2 SVGAGI (reference sequence). The CDR3 coding sequence is TGTGCCAGCAGTTACCCCCCGGGAGGCGAGCAGTACTTC. Translated: CASSYPPGGEQYF.

This clonotype was detected ten times or more. The chain carries TRBV20-1 and TRBJ2-2, with D tentatively TRBD1 (6 bases). Trimming took off 6 bases at V and 3 bases at J, with 17 bases between the two ends. This CDR3 has 15 residues. Germline loops: CDR1 DFQATT, CDR2 SNEGSKA (reference sequence). CDR3 DNA: TGCAGTGCCCAAACAGGGTTGATGGACACCGGGGAGCTGTTTTTT. It is translated as CSAQTGLMDTGELFF.

In its sample, this clonotype was seen many times. This rearrangement joins TRBV10-3 to TRBJ1-1; 10 bases map to TRBD1. V was clipped by 4 bases and J by 7 bases; unmatched bases: 6. The CDR3 covers 14 residues. Germline V gives CDR1 ENHRY, CDR2 SYGVKD. CDR3 loop: CAISGQGALGEAFF. The DNA of the CDR3 is TGTGCCATCAGTGGACAGGGGGCGCTGGGTGAAGCTTTCTTT.

In its sample, this clonotype was seen many times. This sequence joins TRBV13 and TRBJ2-7; 7 nucleotides line up with TRBD1. Losses at the gene ends were 5 bases for V and 5 bases for J; bases not matched to a gene: 15. The CDR3 extends over 16 amino acids. Germline V CDR1 and CDR2: PRHDT, FYEKMQ (reference sequence). CDR3 amino acids: CASSHRETGISHEQYF. The DNA for the CDR3 is TGTGCCAGCAGCCATCGAGAGACAGGGATTTCCCACGAGCAGTACTTC.

This clonotype was recorded at least ten times. The chain couples TRBV10-2 to TRBJ2-3; perhaps TRBD2 as D (6 bases). The germline V and J ends were trimmed by 8 bases and 4 bases, with 16 bases remaining between them. From germline, CDR1 is WSHSY and CDR2 SAAADI. The CDR3 consists of 14 residues. The CDR3 DNA follows: TGCGCCAGCCGGGCGGAGGGGAGCTCAGATACGCAGTATTTT. This sequence encodes CASRAEGSSDTQYF.

The table lists this clonotype with many counts. The V and J genes are TRBV27 and TRBJ2-5; D is unclear. CDR3 size: 13 residues. Germline V CDR1 and CDR2: MNHEY, SMNVEV (reference sequence). The germline V and J ends were trimmed by 0 bases and 1 base, with 3 bases remaining between them. The CDR3 is CASSLSRQETQYF. CDR3 sequence (DNA): TGTGCCAGCAGTTTATCCCGCCAAGAGACCCAGTACTTC.

This clonotype was counted many times. V is TRBV27 and J is TRBJ2-5, with 10 bases aligning to TRBD2. Trimming cost V 6 bases and J 4 bases; bases outside gene matches: 5. This CDR3 region has 14 residues. From germline, CDR1 is MNHEY and CDR2 SMNVEV (reference sequence). CDR3 coding DNA: TGTGCCAGCAGGCCACTAGCGGGGTTAGAGACCCAGTACTTC. The encoded protein is CASRPLAGLETQYF.

This clonotype was recorded at least ten times. The chain couples TRBV7-7 to TRBJ2-3; 9 nucleotides align to TRBD1. The germline CDR1 and CDR2 sequences are SSHAT and FNYEAQ (reference sequence). The CDR3 spans 15 residues. V gave up 5 bases and J gave up 4 bases; unmatched junction bases: 7. CDR3 in amino acids: CASSPSGDRADTQYF. In nucleotides, the CDR3 is TGTGCCAGCAGCCCAAGCGGGGACAGGGCAGATACGCAGTATTTT. The full variable domain, its missing parts supplied by reference TRBV7-7 and TRBJ2-3, is GAGVSQSPRYKVTKRGQDVTLRCDPISSHATLYWYQQALGQGPEFLTYFNYEAQPDKSGLPSDRFSAERPEGSISTLTIQRTEQRDSAMYRCASSPSGDRADTQYFGPGTRLTVL.

This clonotype was recorded at least ten times. The chain has TRBV7-2 and TRBJ2-7; TRBD1 matches 7 bases. The CDR3 contains 14 residues. Germline trimming cut 8 bases from V and 2 bases from J; bases unmatched to any gene: 9. The germline V gene encodes CDR1 SGHTA and CDR2 FQGNSA. The CDR3 DNA reads TGTGCCAGCGCGTGGGGGACAGTTCCCTACGAGCAGTACTTC. This sequence encodes CASAWGTVPYEQYF.

This clonotype has at least ten counts. The rearrangement links TRBV7-9 to TRBJ2-3, with TRBD2 as a possible D gene (6 bases). The CDR3 has 15 amino acids. Germline-derived CDR1 and CDR2 are SEHNR and FQNEAQ (reference sequence). The V gene lost 5 bases and the J gene lost 1 base, with 13 bases spanning the gap. The CDR3 spells CASSPGLRGTDTQYF. In nucleotides, the CDR3 is TGTGCCAGCAGCCCGGGACTGCGGGGCACAGATACGCAGTATTTT.

This clonotype showed up many times. J is TRBJ2-2 and V is TRBV20-1; 9 bases line up with TRBD1. The CDR3 covers 13 residues. After removal of 5 bases from V and 6 bases from J, the junction contained 4 bases not matched to a gene. From germline, CDR1 is DFQATT and CDR2 SNEGSKA (reference sequence). The CDR3 DNA follows: TGCAGTGCTCGGGACAGGGTGGCCGGGGAGCTGTTTTTT. It is translated as CSARDRVAGELFF.

This clonotype has a count of ten or more. V usage is TRBV7-9 and J usage is TRBJ2-2, with D perhaps TRBD2 (5 bases). This CDR3 region has 15 residues. Between the trimmed V and J ends, which lost 3 bases and 6 bases, there was a span of 14 bases. The germline gives CDR1 SEHNR, CDR2 FQNEAQ (reference sequence). CDR3 amino acids: CASSFRNGVAGELFF. The CDR3 nucleotides are TGTGCCAGCAGCTTTAGGAACGGGGTAGCCGGGGAGCTGTTTTTT.

This clonotype has ten or more counts. J is TRBJ1-1 and V is TRBV4-1; D is undetermined. Germline lookup yields CDR1 MGHRA and CDR2 YSYEKL. V lost 0 bases, J lost 4 bases, and 9 bases lay in between. The CDR3 covers 14 residues. The CDR3 nucleotides read TGCGCCAGCAGCCAAGAGGGCTTTGTCACTGAAGCTTTCTTT. Translating it yields CASSQEGFVTEAFF.

In this sample, this clonotype turned up many times. The chain has TRBV12-3 or TRBV12-4 and TRBJ1-1; tentative D call: TRBD1 (6 bases). Trimming left V 5 bases short and J 6 bases short, with 13 bases between. This CDR3 spans 13 amino acids. The CDR3 loop is CASSVFGGAEAFF. In DNA, the CDR3 is TGTGCCAGCAGTGTATTCGGGGGCGCTGAAGCTTTCTTT.

The chain recombines TRBV28 with TRBJ1-1, with D uncertain. The germline V gene encodes CDR1 MDHEN and CDR2 SYDVKM. The CDR3 covers 21 residues. Deletions cut 1 base from V and 4 bases from J, with 31 bases between. CDR3 nucleotides: TGTGCCAGCAGTTTATATCCCCACTGGGTTTTGGCCGGATTGAGGAGCACTGAAGCTTTCTTT. It yields the protein CASSLYPHWVLAGLRSTEAFF.

This clonotype came up many times. The chain links TRBV7-2 to TRBJ2-7; D not certain. This CDR3 contains 14 residues. Germline-derived CDR1 and CDR2 are SGHTA and FQGNSA. Trimming left V 2 bases short and J 2 bases short, with 10 bases between. The CDR3 here is CASSLSVLTYEQYF. The CDR3 DNA reads TGTGCCAGCAGCTTATCGGTATTGACCTACGAGCAGTACTTC.

This clonotype occurred many times. In nucleotides, the CDR3 is TGCAGTGCTAGAGAAGGGGACCTTGAAGCTTTCTTT. The encoded protein is CSAREGDLEAFF. The J gene is TRBJ1-1, the V gene TRBV20-1; tentative D call: TRBD1 (5 bases). The CDR3 has 12 residues. The germline V gene has CDR1 DFQATT and CDR2 SNEGSKA (reference sequence). V was pared by 0 bases and J by 7 bases, with 9 bases between.

The table lists this clonotype with many counts. The rearrangement uses TRBV7-8 and TRBJ2-2; 10 bases line up with TRBD2. This CDR3 is built from 20 residues. Per the germline V gene, CDR1 is SGHVS and CDR2 is FQNEAQ. J was trimmed by 6 bases and V by 5 bases; bases with no gene match: 21. Here the CDR3 reads CASSPTSSLSSGGVAGELFF. The CDR3 coding sequence is TGTGCCAGCAGCCCAACTTCCTCCTTATCTAGCGGGGGCGTCGCCGGGGAGCTGTTTTTT.

The table lists this clonotype with many counts. The V call is TRBV20-1, the J call TRBJ1-6; a weak D match, TRBD1 (6 bases). The CDR3 spans 14 residues. CDR1 is DFQATT and CDR2 is SNEGSKA in the germline V gene (reference sequence). V lost 0 bases and J 7 bases, leaving 10 bases between the germline ends. In DNA, the CDR3 is TGCAGTGCTAGAGATCTCAGGGGCAATTCACCCCTCCACTTT. It translates to CSARDLRGNSPLHF.

At least ten counts were recorded for this clonotype. V gene TRBV11-2 combines with J gene TRBJ1-1; 7 bases fit TRBD1. This CDR3 region has 14 residues. Germline V gives CDR1 SGHAT, CDR2 FQNNGV. Trimming at V came to 8 bases and at J to 6 bases, leaving 12 bases not matched to a gene. The CDR3 bases are TGTGCCAGCGGCCCGCGGCAGGGGGGACCTGAAGCTTTCTTT. Translated: CASGPRQGGPEAFF.